The 5 T cell receptor beta chains below come from one sample, sequenced in a study of cytomegalovirus exposure and HLA in healthy donors. A multiplex PCR was run with 60 Vbeta primers and 13 Jbeta primers. This table comes from immunoSEQ multiplex PCR, and its TCRdb copy is limited to in-frame clones, with some not included. The profile shows about 120,000 clones, 83% of them singletons. The sample taken for sequencing was PBMCs. These receptors were taken from a man between 18 and 29 years old in good health and CMV-seropositive.

The chain combines TRBV5-1 with TRBJ2-1; weak D call: TRBD1 (5 bases). The V and J ends lost 3 bases and 0 bases respectively, with 7 bases between them. The CDR3 is made up of 14 amino acids. CDR1 is SGHRS, CDR2 YFSETQ, per germline. The CDR3 protein is CASSSRVSYNEQFF. CDR3 sequence (DNA): TGCGCCAGCAGCTCCAGGGTCTCCTACAATGAGCAGTTCTTC.

The J gene is TRBJ2-1, the V gene TRBV4-1; 12 bases agree with TRBD2. The CDR3 has 15 amino acids. Germline CDR1 reads MGHRA; CDR2 reads YSYEKL. Trimming removed 6 bases from V and 3 bases from J; junction bases left unmatched: 3. The CDR3 loop reads CASSRLAGDYNEQFF. CDR3 coding DNA: TGCGCCAGCAGTCGACTAGCGGGGGACTACAATGAGCAGTTCTTC.

The chain links TRBV7-7 to TRBJ2-3; D is unclear. Germline V CDR1 and CDR2: SSHAT, FNYEAQ (reference sequence). V was pared by 0 bases and J by 3 bases, with 4 bases between. The CDR3 totals 13 residues. CDR3 coding DNA: TGTGCCAGCAGCTTAGCCCTTACAGATACGCAGTATTTT. Translation: CASSLALTDTQYF.

V gene TRBV27 combines with J gene TRBJ2-1; 11 bases match TRBD2. Germline trimming cut 3 bases from V and 5 bases from J; bases unmatched to any gene: 3. This CDR3 comprises 15 residues. The germline CDR1 and CDR2 sequences are MNHEY and SMNVEV (reference sequence). The CDR3, as DNA: TGTGCCAGCAGTTTTCTAGCGGGGGGTAACAATGAGCAGTTCTTC. This translates into CASSFLAGGNNEQFF.

This rearrangement joins TRBV6-6 to TRBJ1-5, with D tentatively TRBD1 (5 bases). Germline V gene sequence: CDR1 MNHNY, CDR2 SVGAGI (reference sequence). Trimming cost V 0 bases and J 3 bases, with 9 bases left between them. The CDR3 is made up of 15 amino acids. The CDR3 bases are TGTGCCAGCAGTTACTCCTCGGACACCAATCAGCCCCAGCATTTT. Translating it yields CASSYSSDTNQPQHF.